Following are 8 T cell receptor beta chains from one sample sequenced in a study of CD8+ T cells in alopecia areata. Once RNA had been extracted, it was reverse transcribed into cDNA to act as the sequencing template. Sequenced by immunoSEQ multiplex PCR; TCRdb stores in-frame clones only, minus some. This table has 110,000 to 150,000 clones, 58% appearing once. The starting material was CD4+ T cells sorted from blood, obtained at week 0. The receptors come from a human donor with alopecia areata.

V and J are TRBV9 and TRBJ2-3, with 14 positions matching TRBD2. The junction had 8 bases not matched to a gene; V was cut back by 4 bases and J by 7 bases. The V gene's germline CDR1 is SGDLS and CDR2 YYNGEE. This CDR3 region has 16 residues. This CDR3 reads CASSPRLAGGPHTQYF. The CDR3, as DNA: TGTGCCAGCAGCCCCCGACTAGCGGGGGGGCCGCATACGCAGTATTTT.

This clone was observed a few times. V gene TRBV5-6 combines with J gene TRBJ1-2; 8 nucleotides line up with TRBD1. The trim removed 0 bases at V and 3 bases at J, leaving 7 bases unmatched. Germline CDR1 reads SGHDT; CDR2 reads YYEEEE. CDR3 length: 16 amino acids. For the CDR3, the DNA is TGTGCCAGCAGCTTGGCCCTGACAGGGGATGACTATGGCTACACCTTC. This translates into CASSLALTGDDYGYTF.

The CDR3 DNA follows: TGTGCCACCAGCAGAATAGGTTATCAAGAGACCCAGTACTTC. Amino acid sequence: CATSRIGYQETQYF. This chain joins TRBV15 and TRBJ2-5; D is unresolved. Per the germline V gene, CDR1 is LNHNV and CDR2 is YYDKDF (reference sequence). The CDR3 length is 14 residues. V was cut by 2 bases and J by 2 bases, with 9 bases left in between. The whole variable domain, remainder taken from reference TRBV15 and TRBJ2-5, is DAMVIQNPRYQVTQFGKPVTLSCSQTLNHNVMYWYQQKSSQAPKLLFHYYDKDFNNEADTPDNFQSRRPNTSFCFLDIRSPGLGDTAMYLCATSRIGYQETQYFGPGTRLLVL.

The V gene is TRBV5-1, the J gene TRBJ1-1; 7 positions match TRBD1. The CDR3 contains 15 residues. V lost 5 bases, J lost 0 bases, and 7 bases stayed unmatched. The germline gives CDR1 SGHRS, CDR2 YFSETQ. The chain's CDR3 is CASRVPGQMNTEAFF. CDR3 in DNA: TGCGCCAGCAGAGTTCCGGGACAGATGAACACTGAAGCTTTCTTT. The whole variable domain, filled in from reference TRBV5-1 and TRBJ1-1, reads KAGVTQTPRYLIKTRGQQVTLSCSPISGHRSVSWYQQTPGQGLQFLFEYFSETQRNKGNFPGRFSGRQFSNSRSEMNVSTLELGDSALYLCASRVPGQMNTEAFFGQGTRLTVV.

A single count supports this clone. The CDR3 nucleotides read TGTGCCAGCTCAGAACAGGAGATCTATGGCTACACCTTC. The encoded protein is CASSEQEIYGYTF. The rearrangement links TRBV18 to TRBJ1-2, with TRBD1 as a possible D gene (5 bases). This CDR3 is 13 amino acids long. Per the germline V gene, CDR1 is KGHSH and CDR2 is LQKENI. The V end was cut by 5 bases, the J end by 4 bases, with 11 bases between. Complete variable domain (other parts from reference TRBV18 and TRBJ1-2): NAGVMQNPRHLVRRRGQEARLRCSPMKGHSHVYWYRQLPEEGLKFMVYLQKENIIDESGMPKERFSAEFPKEGPSILRIQQVVRGDSAAYFCASSEQEIYGYTFGSGTRLTVV.

Concerning this clone itself: Lacking the conserved final phenylalanine or tryptophan, this CDR3 likely reflects a read error. It is unclear where the CDR3 begins or ends on the DNA, so no DNA is shown, and the CDR3 is as TCRdb lists it. The rearrangement joins TRBV30 to TRBJ1-1. CDR1 is GTSNPN and CDR2 is SVGIG in the germline V gene (reference sequence). The CDR3 extends over 12 residues, inclusive of both ends. The CDR3 loop is CAWSPTGANLSL.

The chain joins TRBV29-1 to TRBJ2-5; D is possibly TRBD1 (6 bases). Trimming shortened V by 4 bases and J by 5 bases, and 14 bases separated the two germline ends. The germline gives CDR1 SQVTM, CDR2 ANQGSEA. CDR3 length: 13 residues. The CDR3 region is CSVVSQGQETQYF. DNA for the CDR3: TGCAGCGTTGTTAGTCAGGGGCAGGAGACCCAGTACTTC.

A few counts support this clone. This sequence joins TRBV7-2 and TRBJ1-2, with unresolved D. The CDR3 is 17 amino acids. The germline gives CDR1 SGHTA, CDR2 FQGNSA. V was pared by 2 bases and J by 6 bases, with 22 bases between. This chain's CDR3 is CASSLREIIGDMNGYTF. CDR3 bases: TGTGCCAGCAGCTTACGTGAGATTATCGGGGATATGAATGGCTACACCTTC. Drawing the rest from reference TRBV7-2 and TRBJ1-2, the complete variable domain is GAGVSQSPSNKVTEKGKDVELRCDPISGHTALYWYRQSLGQGLEFLIYFQGNSAPDKSGLPSDRFSAERTGGSVSTLTIQRTQQEDSAVYLCASSLREIIGDMNGYTFGSGTRLTVV.